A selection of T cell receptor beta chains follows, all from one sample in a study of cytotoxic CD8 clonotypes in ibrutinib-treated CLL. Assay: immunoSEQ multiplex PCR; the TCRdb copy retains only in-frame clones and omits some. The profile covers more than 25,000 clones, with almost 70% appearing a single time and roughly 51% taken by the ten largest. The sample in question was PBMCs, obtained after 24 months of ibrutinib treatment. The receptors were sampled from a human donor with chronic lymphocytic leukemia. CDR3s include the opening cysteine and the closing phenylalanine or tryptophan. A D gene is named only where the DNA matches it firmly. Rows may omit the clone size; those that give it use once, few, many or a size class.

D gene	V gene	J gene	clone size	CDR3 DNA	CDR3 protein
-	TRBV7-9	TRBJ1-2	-	TGTGCCAGCAGCTTTGAGGGGACTTATGGCTACACCTTC	CASSFEGTYGYTF
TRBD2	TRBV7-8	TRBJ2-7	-	TGTGCCAGCAGCCCAAGGACTAGCGGGACCAACTACGAGCAGTACTTC	CASSPRTSGTNYEQYF
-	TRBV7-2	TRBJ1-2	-	TGTGCCAGCAGCTTAGGGGGGATTAAGGGCTACACCTTC	CASSLGGIKGYTF
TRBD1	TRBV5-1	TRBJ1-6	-	TGCGCCAGCAGCTCGGGACAGAGTAATTCACCCCTCCACTTT	CASSSGQSNSPLHF
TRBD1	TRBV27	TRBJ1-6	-	TGTGCCAGCCGGAGGGGGGACAGCTCCTATAATTCACCCCTCCACTTT	CASRRGDSSYNSPLHF
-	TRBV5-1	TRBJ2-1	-	TGCGCCAGCAGCTTGATTGGGCAGGGCAACAATGAGCAGTTCTTC	CASSLIGQGNNEQFF
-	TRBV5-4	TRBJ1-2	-	TGTGCCAGCAGCTTCCCCCGGGGTTCCTCCTATGGCTACACCTTC	CASSFPRGSSYGYTF
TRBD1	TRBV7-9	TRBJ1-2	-	TGTGCCAGCAGCTTCGGACAGGCTCGTGGCTACACCTTC	CASSFGQARGYTF
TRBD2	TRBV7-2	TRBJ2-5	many	TGTGCCAGCAGCTTAGCTAGCGGGGGGTTCGAGACCCAGTACTTC	CASSLASGGFETQYF
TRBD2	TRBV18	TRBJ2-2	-	TGTGCCAGCTCTCCGACTAGCGGGGACACCGGGGAGCTGTTTTTT	CASSPTSGDTGELFF
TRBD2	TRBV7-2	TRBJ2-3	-	TGTGCCAGCAGCTTACCCGGGGGGTATTTTGGCACAGATACGCAGTATTTT	CASSLPGGYFGTDTQYF
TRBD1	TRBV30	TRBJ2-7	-	TGTGCCTGGAGTGTACAGGGGGGAGGATACGAGCAGTACTTC	CAWSVQGGGYEQYF
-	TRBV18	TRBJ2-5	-	TGTGCCAGCTCATCAACAGGGAAAGAGACCCAGTACTTC	CASSSTGKETQYF
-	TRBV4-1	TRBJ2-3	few	TGCGCCAGCAGCCACACTAGGTCCGATACGCAGTATTTT	CASSHTRSDTQYF
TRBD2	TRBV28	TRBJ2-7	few	TGTGCCAGCAGTTCTACTAGCGGGGGGTCCTACGAGCAGTACTTC	CASSSTSGGSYEQYF
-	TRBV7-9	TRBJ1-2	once	TGTGCCAGCAGCCCAACGGGCGGGGGGGACTATGGCCACACCTTC	CASSPTGGGDYGHTF
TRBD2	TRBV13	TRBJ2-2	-	TGTGCCAGCAGCTTATACCCCCCGGGACTAGCGAACACCGGGGAGCTGTTTTTT	CASSLYPPGLANTGELFF
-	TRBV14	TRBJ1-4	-	TGTGCCAGCAGCCGAGGAGGTGATGAAAAACTGTTTTTT	CASSRGGDEKLFF
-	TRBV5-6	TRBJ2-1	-	TGTGCCAGCAGCCCCGCGAGAGCGGGCGGTGACAATGAGCAGTTCTTC	CASSPARAGGDNEQFF
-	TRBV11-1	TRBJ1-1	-	TGTGCCAGCAGCTTAAGGGGCAGTCTGAACACTGAAGCTTTCTTT	CASSLRGSLNTEAFF
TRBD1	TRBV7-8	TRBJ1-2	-	TGTGCCAGCAGCCTACAGGGGGCGCAAATTGGCTACACCTTC	CASSLQGAQIGYTF
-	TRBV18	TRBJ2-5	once	TGTGCCAGCTCACCCGCGTTCGAGACCCAGTACTTC	CASSPAFETQYF
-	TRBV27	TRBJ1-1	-	TGTGCCAGCGGCCCCTTCACTGAAGCTTTCTTT	CASGPFTEAFF
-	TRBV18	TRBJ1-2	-	TGTGCCAGCTCACCCCCCGGGGGGGCCACCTATGGAGGCTACACCTTC	CASSPPGGATYGGYTF
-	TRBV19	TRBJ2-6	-	TGTGCCAGTGGGGGGTCAGGGGCCAACGTCCTGACTTTC	CASGGSGANVLTF
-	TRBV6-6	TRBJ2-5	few	TGTGCCAGCAGTAATATTCAAGAGACCCAGTACTTC	CASSNIQETQYF
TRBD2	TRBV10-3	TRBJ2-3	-	TGTGCCAACCGGGGGGGGGAAACAGATACGCAGTATTTT	CANRGGETDTQYF
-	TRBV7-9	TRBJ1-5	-	TGTGCCAGCAGCATGGATGATCAGCCCCAGCATTTT	CASSMDDQPQHF
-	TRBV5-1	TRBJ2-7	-	TGCGCCAGCAGCTTGGATGGGATCCCCTACGAGCAGTACTTC	CASSLDGIPYEQYF
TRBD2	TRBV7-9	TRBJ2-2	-	TGTGCCAGCACCCGACTAGCCGAGAACACCGGGGAGCTGTTTTTT	CASTRLAENTGELFF
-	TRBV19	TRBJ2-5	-	TGTGCCAGTAGTATAGCAGGCCTTCATCGAGTTGAGACCCAGTACTTC	CASSIAGLHRVETQYF
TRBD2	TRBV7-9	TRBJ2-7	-	TGTGCCAGCAGCCGACGTGGGGGACTAGCCTCCTACGAGCAGTACTTC	CASSRRGGLASYEQYF
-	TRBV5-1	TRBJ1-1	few	TGCGCCAGCAGCTTGGCCGGGGGTTTTAAGACTGAAGCTTTCTTT	CASSLAGGFKTEAFF
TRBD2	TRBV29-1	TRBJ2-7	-	TGCAGCGTCGCCCGGTCGAGCGGGGGAACCTACGAGCAGTACTTC	CSVARSSGGTYEQYF
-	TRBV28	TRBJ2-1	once	TGTGCCAGCAGTTCAGGGGGGGGGAGACTGTTCTTC	CASSSGGGRLFF
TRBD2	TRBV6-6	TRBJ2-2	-	TGTGCCAGCCGGACTAGCCCGAACACCGGGGAGCTGTTTTTT	CASRTSPNTGELFF
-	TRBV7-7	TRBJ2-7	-	TGTGCTAGCAGCTTTGGCCGCGCCTACGAGCAGTACTTC	CASSFGRAYEQYF
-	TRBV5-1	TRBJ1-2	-	TGCGCCAGCAGCTTGGGGCAGGGCATCTATGGCTACACCTTC	CASSLGQGIYGYTF
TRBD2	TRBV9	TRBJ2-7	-	TGTGCCAGCAGCGCCGGGGGGGCCTCCGAGCAGTACTTC	CASSAGGASEQYF
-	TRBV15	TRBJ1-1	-	TGTGCCACCAGCAGTGTCTTAGGGACTGAAGCTTTCTTT	CATSSVLGTEAFF
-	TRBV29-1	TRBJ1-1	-	TGCAGCGTTGTTTGGGGGGCCTACGCTGAAGCTTTCTTT	CSVVWGAYAEAFF
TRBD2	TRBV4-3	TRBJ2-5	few	TGCGCCAGCAGCCAAGAGCGGGGGGGCCAAGAGACCCAGTACTTC	CASSQERGGQETQYF
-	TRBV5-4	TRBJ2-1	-	TGTGCCAGCAGCTTGCATCCGGCGGGAACCGCCGCTGAGCAGTTCTTC	CASSLHPAGTAAEQFF
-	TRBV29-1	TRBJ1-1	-	TGCAGCGTTGGCCCAAGGAACACTGAAGCTTTCTTT	CSVGPRNTEAFF
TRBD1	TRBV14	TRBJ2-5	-	TGTGCCAGCAGCTCCCGGGACAGGGACCAAGAGACCCAGTACTTC	CASSSRDRDQETQYF
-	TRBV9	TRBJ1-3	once	TGTGCCAGCAGCGTAGTTCCCGGGGCCCCCAGCTCTGGAAACACCATATATTTT	CASSVVPGAPSSGNTIYF
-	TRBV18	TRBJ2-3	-	TGTGCCAGCTCACCGGGGGCTCCCACAGATACGCAGTATTTT	CASSPGAPTDTQYF
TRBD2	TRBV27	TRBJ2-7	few	TGTGCCAGCAAACTAGCGGGGGCAGCCTACGAGCAGTACTTC	CASKLAGAAYEQYF
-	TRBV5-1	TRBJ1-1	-	TGCGCCAGCAGCTTGGTCCGGGCTGGGAACACTGAAGCTTTCTTT	CASSLVRAGNTEAFF
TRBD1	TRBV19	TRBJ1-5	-	TGTGCCAGTAGTACACAGGGGTTAGGTCAGCCCCAGCATTTT	CASSTQGLGQPQHF
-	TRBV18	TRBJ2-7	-	TGTGCCAGCTCACCACCAGGGGTTCCCTACGAGCAGTACTTC	CASSPPGVPYEQYF
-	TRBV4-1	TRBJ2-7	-	TGCGCCAGCAGCCAGCAGGGATCCTACGAGCAGTACTTC	CASSQQGSYEQYF
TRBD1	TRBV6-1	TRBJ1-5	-	TGTGCCAGTCACCGACAGGGGGCGAAACAGCCCCAGCATTTT	CASHRQGAKQPQHF
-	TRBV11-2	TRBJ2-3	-	TGTGCCAGCAGCTTAGTATCGCTAGCAACAGATACGCAGTATTTT	CASSLVSLATDTQYF
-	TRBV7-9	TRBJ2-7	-	TGTGCCAGCAGCCCCCAGGGCCACGAGCAGTACTTC	CASSPQGHEQYF